These 31 T cell receptor beta chains originate from one sample sequenced in a study of blood T cell repertoires in COVID-19. Produced via immunoSEQ multiplex PCR; TCRdb's table is partial and in-frame only. Of about 210,000 clones in the sample, around 80% were seen once. Sequencing was carried out using peripheral blood. These receptors were collected from a man aged 50-59 years with active or convalescent COVID-19.

With regard to this clone: Within the sample, other DNA sequences also encode this same CDR3. The rearrangement links TRBV6-5 to TRBJ1-2; 9 bases fit TRBD1. The V gene's germline CDR1 is MNHEY and CDR2 SVGAGI. The ends lost 6 bases at V and 2 bases at J; junction bases unmatched: 4. The CDR3 runs 14 residues. The CDR3 reads CASSPGQGNYGYTF. The CDR3 DNA is TGTGCCAGCAGCCCCGGACAGGGGAACTATGGCTACACCTTC.

V is TRBV1 and J is TRBJ2-1; TRBD2 is taken as the D call from the table, unchecked against the DNA. TRBV1 is shown as a pseudogene. The CDR3 is 16 amino acids. The CDR3 loop reads CTSSQDLAGGPNEQFF. In nucleotides, the CDR3 is TGCACCAGCAGCCAAGATCTAGCGGGGGGGCCGAATGAGCAGTTCTTC.

V gene TRBV27 combines with J gene TRBJ1-4; 8 bases match TRBD1. Losses at the gene ends were 6 bases for V and 4 bases for J; bases not matched to a gene: 7. Germline CDR1 and CDR2: MNHEY and SMNVEV (reference sequence). The CDR3 has 15 residues. The CDR3: CASRSGQGGNEKLFF. In DNA, the CDR3 is TGTGCCAGCAGAAGCGGACAGGGTGGTAATGAAAAACTGTTTTTT.

The V gene is TRBV7-9, the J gene TRBJ2-5; 9 nucleotides line up with TRBD2. CDR1 is SEHNR and CDR2 is FQNEAQ in the germline V gene (reference sequence). The CDR3 consists of 16 residues. V shed 5 bases and J 5 bases; nucleotides not matched to a gene: 12. The CDR3 nucleotides read TGTGCCAGCAGCCCCGGGACTAGCTCCGTTTTGGAGACCCAGTACTTC. It translates to CASSPGTSSVLETQYF.

The chain uses TRBV28 and TRBJ1-2; 8 nucleotides match TRBD1. Unmatched junction bases numbered 19, after V lost 1 base and J lost 6 bases. This CDR3 has 19 amino acids. The germline V gene encodes CDR1 MDHEN and CDR2 SYDVKM. The CDR3 DNA follows: TGTGCCAGCAGTTTATACCCCCCGGGTAGGCGGACAGGGAACCATGGCTACACCTTC. It encodes CASSLYPPGRRTGNHGYTF.

This clone was detected once. The V gene is TRBV7-8, the J gene TRBJ2-4; 11 nucleotides agree with TRBD2. CDR1 and CDR2 (germline): SGHVS, FQNEAQ. CDR3 length: 16 amino acids. Trimming took 6 bases from V and 8 from J; bases not matched to a gene: 12. The CDR3 sequence is CASSLLGTSGRDIQYF. CDR3 in DNA: TGTGCCAGCAGTTTACTCGGGACTAGCGGAAGGGACATTCAGTACTTC.

The chain employs TRBV7-8 and TRBJ2-6; D may be TRBD1 (5 bases). The germline V and J ends were trimmed by 2 bases and 4 bases, with 9 bases remaining between them. This CDR3 region has 15 residues. CDR1 is SGHVS and CDR2 is FQNEAQ in the germline V gene. CDR3 loop: CASSLRGTGANVLTF. CDR3 nucleotide sequence: TGTGCCAGCAGCTTAAGGGGCACAGGGGCCAACGTCCTGACTTTC.

This chain connects TRBV10-2 to TRBJ2-7; possibly TRBD2 for D (5 bases). V shed 5 bases and J shed 3 bases, with 8 bases lying between them. Germline V gene lookup returns CDR1 WSHSY and CDR2 SAAADI. This CDR3 comprises 12 residues. This CDR3 reads CASSLSGYEQYF. The CDR3 DNA sequence: TGCGCCAGCAGTCTCAGCGGCTACGAGCAGTACTTC.

This rearrangement joins TRBV2 to TRBJ1-6; 9 bases are a match to TRBD1. This CDR3 comprises 15 residues. The V and J ends lost 7 bases and 7 bases, in that order; junction bases with no gene match: 8. Germline V gene lookup returns CDR1 SNHLY and CDR2 FYNNEI. The CDR3 DNA sequence: TGTGCCAGCACGTCTGGGACAGGGATGAATTCACCCCTCCACTTT. It encodes CASTSGTGMNSPLHF.

The V and J genes are TRBV19 and TRBJ1-1; 10 nucleotides match TRBD1. Losses at the gene ends were 4 bases for V and 2 bases for J; bases not matched to a gene: 4. CDR1 and CDR2 (germline): LNHDA, SQIVND (reference sequence). This CDR3 has 15 amino acids. The CDR3 DNA follows: TGTGCCAGTAGTACATGGACAGGGGGTAACACTGAAGCTTTCTTT. Amino acid sequence: CASSTWTGGNTEAFF.

The chain has TRBV27 and TRBJ2-1, with D possibly being TRBD1 (5 bases). V lost 3 bases and J lost 6, with 12 bases in between. The length of the CDR3 is 14 residues. Germline values: CDR1 MNHEY, CDR2 SMNVEV (reference sequence). In DNA, the CDR3 is TGTGCCAGCAGTTTCCCAGGGTCGGGCAATGAGCAGTTCTTC. This gives the protein CASSFPGSGNEQFF.

On this clone itself: Other nucleotide sequences from this sample produce the same CDR3. The rearrangement joins TRBV5-1 to TRBJ1-2; 7 positions match TRBD1. The germline V gene encodes CDR1 SGHRS and CDR2 YFSETQ. The length of the CDR3 is 13 residues. With 3 bases clipped from V and 2 bases from J, the junction kept 1 base outside the gene matches. The CDR3 protein is CASSSGQNYGYTF. The CDR3, as DNA: TGCGCCAGCAGCTCGGGACAGAACTATGGCTACACCTTC.

In its sample, this clone was seen once. The chain combines TRBV19 with TRBJ2-4, with D unclear. The CDR3 consists of 17 residues. Germline V gene sequence: CDR1 LNHDA, CDR2 SQIVND (reference sequence). The ends were cut back, 1 base at V and 2 bases at J, with 15 bases in the middle. As DNA, the CDR3 is TGTGCCAGTAGTATAGTAGACTCCCAAATAACCAAAAACATTCAGTACTTC. It translates to CASSIVDSQITKNIQYF.

This chain connects TRBV9 to TRBJ1-6; D unclear. The CDR3 loop spans 15 amino acids. V lost 3 bases and J lost 8, with 15 bases in between. Looked up from germline, CDR1 is SGDLS and CDR2 is YYNGEE. CDR3 DNA sequence: TGTGCCAGCAGCGAGCGGCTCTGGGGTGATTCACCCCTCCACTTT. It codes for CASSERLWGDSPLHF. The full variable domain, with the rest looked up from reference TRBV9 and TRBJ1-6, is DSGVTQTPKHLITATGQRVTLRCSPRSGDLSVYWYQQSLDQGLQFLIQYYNGEERAKGNILERFSAQQFPDLHSELNLSSLELGDSALYFCASSERLWGDSPLHFGNGTRLTVT.

V is TRBV5-1 and J is TRBJ2-5; D unclear. The ends were cut back, 4 bases at V and 0 bases at J, with 7 bases in the middle. This CDR3 has 13 amino acids. CDR1 and CDR2 from the germline V gene are SGHRS and YFSETQ. As DNA, the CDR3 is TGCGCCAGCAGCCCCGCGGACCAAGAGACCCAGTACTTC. Amino acid sequence: CASSPADQETQYF.

The chain is built from TRBV6-5 and TRBJ2-5; 9 positions match TRBD1. The CDR3 is 14 residues long. The germline V gene encodes CDR1 MNHEY and CDR2 SVGAGI. The V gene end was trimmed by 2 bases and the J gene end by 4 bases; junction bases not matched to a gene: 2. CDR3 sequence reads: CASSYGTGSETQYF. The DNA of the CDR3 is TGTGCCAGCAGTTACGGGACAGGGTCAGAGACCCAGTACTTC.

The gene calls are TRBV5-6 and TRBJ1-3, with TRBD1 as a possible D gene (5 bases). Germline-derived CDR1 and CDR2 are SGHDT and YYEEEE. This CDR3 is built from 14 residues. V was cut by 4 bases and J by 3 bases, with 11 bases left in between. The CDR3 DNA sequence: TGTGCCAGCAGCAGGAGGGGTTATGGAAACACCATATATTTT. Encoded protein: CASSRRGYGNTIYF.

The V gene is TRBV5-1, the J gene TRBJ1-1; the D gene is possibly TRBD1 (5 bases). Germline V lookup: CDR1 SGHRS, CDR2 YFSETQ. The ends were cut back, 3 bases at V and 5 bases at J, with 20 bases in the middle. CDR3 length: 16 amino acids. In nucleotides, the CDR3 is TGCGCCAGCAGCTGGAGCGACCCAGGGTCAGGGACTGAAGCTTTCTTT. Its translation is CASSWSDPGSGTEAFF.

The chain has TRBV5-1 and TRBJ2-5; 11 bases agree with TRBD2. CDR3 length: 16 residues. CDR1 is SGHRS, CDR2 YFSETQ, per germline. Losses at the gene ends were 1 base for V and 5 bases for J; bases not matched to a gene: 7. The CDR3 loop is CASSLTSGGARETQYF. The CDR3 DNA is TGCGCCAGCAGCTTGACTAGCGGGGGCGCTCGGGAGACCCAGTACTTC.

The V call is TRBV19, the J call TRBJ2-7, with D maybe TRBD2 (5 bases). The CDR3 consists of 14 residues. Trimming cost V 3 bases and J 1 base, with 10 bases left between them. Germline-derived CDR1 and CDR2 are LNHDA and SQIVND (reference sequence). CDR3 bases: TGTGCCAGTAGTATGTGGGGAGAGTCCTACGAGCAGTACTTC. Translation: CASSMWGESYEQYF.

The chain joins TRBV5-1 to TRBJ1-1; D remains unclear. From germline, CDR1 is SGHRS and CDR2 YFSETQ. V dropped 5 bases and J dropped 1 base, with 9 bases sitting between them. The CDR3 loop spans 13 amino acids. CDR3 DNA sequence: TGCGCCAGCAGGATAGACAAGAACACTGAAGCTTTCTTT. It encodes CASRIDKNTEAFF.

This clone appeared once. The chain uses TRBV4-1 and TRBJ2-5; 15 bases match TRBD2. Germline-derived CDR1 and CDR2 are MGHRA and YSYEKL. V lost 4 bases to trimming and J lost 2 bases; unmatched junction nucleotides: 5. This CDR3 comprises 17 residues. The CDR3 DNA is TGCGCCAGCAGCCCTGGACTAGCGGGAGGGGGTCAAGAGACCCAGTACTTC. It specifies CASSPGLAGGGQETQYF.

This sequence joins TRBV3-1 (or the pseudogene TRBV3-2) and TRBJ2-7; a weak D match, TRBD1 (5 bases). Trimming removed 2 bases from V and 6 bases from J, with 11 bases in between. The CDR3 length is 13 residues. In germline, CDR1 is LGHDT, CDR2 YNNKEL (reference sequence). The CDR3 spells CASSQNWQGEQYF. CDR3 bases: TGTGCCAGCAGCCAAAATTGGCAGGGCGAGCAGTACTTC.

Written as DNA, the CDR3 is TGCGCCAGCAGCCAAGTTCGGACAGTTAATGAAAAACTGTTTTTT. Protein: CASSQVRTVNEKLFF. The V and J genes are TRBV4-3 and TRBJ1-4; D perhaps matches TRBD1 (6 bases). The V end was cut by 1 base, the J end by 4 bases, with 10 bases between. Germline V CDR1 and CDR2: LGHNA, YSLEER. There are 15 residues in the CDR3.

A note on this clone: This could be a read error, since a much larger clone is one nucleotide away. The chain links TRBV7-2 to TRBJ1-5; TRBD1 might be the D (5 bases). With 1 base removed from V and 1 base from J, the gap between germline ends came to 5 bases. Germline V gene lookup returns CDR1 SGHTA and CDR2 FQGNSA. The CDR3 loop spans 14 amino acids. In DNA form, the CDR3 reads TGTGCCAGCAGCTTAGAGGGGAGCAATCAGCCCCAGCATTTT. As protein: CASSLEGSNQPQHF.

This clone appeared once. This chain uses TRBV3-1 (or the pseudogene TRBV3-2) with TRBJ1-1, with D possibly being TRBD1 (5 bases). The V end lost 8 bases, the J end lost 2 bases, and 15 bases lay between the germline ends. Germline CDR1 reads LGHDT; CDR2 reads YNNKEL (reference sequence). This CDR3 comprises 14 residues. The CDR3, as DNA: TGTGCCAGCCCAAAGAAGGGGAAAAACACTGAAGCTTTCTTT. This codes for CASPKKGKNTEAFF.

The CDR3 DNA reads TGTGCCAGCAGCAAAGTCGGGGGACAGGCTAGCTCCCAGTACTTC. It encodes CASSKVGGQASSQYF. The gene calls are TRBV21-1 and TRBJ2-5; TRBD1, the table's D call, was not compared with the DNA. TRBV21-1 is a recognized pseudogene. The length of the CDR3 is 15 residues.

This chain uses TRBV19 with TRBJ2-4; TRBD1 is a possible D gene (5 bases). Trimming removed 7 bases at V and 1 base at J, with 26 bases between. Germline V gene lookup returns CDR1 LNHDA and CDR2 SQIVND (reference sequence). The CDR3 loop spans 19 amino acids. CDR3 sequence: CASNPWPTSRVGAKNIQYF. CDR3 DNA sequence: TGTGCCAGTAACCCCTGGCCAACGAGCAGGGTGGGGGCCAAAAACATTCAGTACTTC.

This clone came up a few times. The CDR3 is CASSQETTSGINTGELFF. CDR3 nucleotides: TGCGCCAGCAGCCAAGAGACGACTAGCGGGATCAACACCGGGGAGCTGTTTTTT. The J gene is TRBJ2-2, the V gene TRBV4-3; the match to TRBD2 covers 11 bases. V gave up 0 bases and J gave up 2 bases; unmatched junction bases: 5. In germline, CDR1 is LGHNA, CDR2 YSLEER. The CDR3 runs to 18 residues.

Here the CDR3 DNA reads TGTGCCAGCAGCTTAGGGACAGGGGCCGGGGGCACTGAAGCTTTCTTT. Its protein is CASSLGTGAGGTEAFF. V and J are TRBV7-2 and TRBJ1-1; TRBD1 agrees at 9 bases. The CDR3 extends over 16 amino acids. After removal of 1 base from V and 4 bases from J, the junction contained 7 bases not matched to a gene. CDR1 is SGHTA and CDR2 is FQGNSA in the germline V gene.

This chain's CDR3 is CASSIKTQGAGGELFF. The CDR3 nucleotides are TGCGCCAGCAGCATAAAAACACAGGGGGCCGGCGGGGAGCTGTTTTTT. V is TRBV5-1 and J is TRBJ2-2; 9 bases align to TRBD1. V shed 4 bases and J 7 bases; nucleotides not matched to a gene: 11. This CDR3 is built from 16 residues. Germline V CDR1 and CDR2: SGHRS, YFSETQ.